The 23 T cell receptor beta chains given below trace back to one sample, sequenced in a study of post-analysis software for immune sequencing data. Points from the study as a whole: About 5 TRBV segments appeared more often in patients than in controls, and TRBV5-6, TRBV5-1 and TRBV20-1 were among these.

Unique molecular identifiers were built into the TCR beta cDNA libraries. TCRdb processed the PCR reads anew with MiXCR; each CDR3 protein has one entry. Among 820,000 or so distinct CDR3 sequences listed, roughly 58% were seen once. These TCRs are of unknown antigen specificity. Source material: blood. The receptors were sampled from a girl between 10 and 17 years old with multiple sclerosis.

This clonotype has a handful of counts. The CDR3 loop is CASSWMGSGGSYNEQFF. The DNA of the CDR3 is TGCGCCAGCAGCTGGATGGGTAGCGGGGGCTCCTACAATGAGCAGTTCTTC. The rearrangement links TRBV5-1 to TRBJ2-1; TRBD2 matches at 9 bases. J was trimmed by 0 bases and V by 3 bases; bases with no gene match: 7. CDR1 is SGHRS, CDR2 YFSETQ, per germline. This CDR3 region has 17 residues.

The chain combines TRBV10-3 with TRBJ1-2, with TRBD1 matching 10 bases. The CDR3 length is 15 residues. Trimming removed 5 bases from V and 2 bases from J; junction bases left unmatched: 5. Germline CDR1 and CDR2: ENHRY and SYGVKD. The CDR3 is CAISKQGQGNYGYTF. The CDR3 nucleotides read TGTGCCATCAGTAAACAGGGACAGGGGAACTATGGCTACACCTTC.

J is TRBJ2-1 and V is TRBV15; TRBD2 might be the D (6 bases). This CDR3 comprises 13 residues. The V end lost 5 bases, the J end lost 7 bases, and 12 bases lay between the germline ends. The germline V gene has CDR1 LNHNV and CDR2 YYDKDF (reference sequence). The CDR3 here is CATSGRGGNEQFF. CDR3 sequence (DNA): TGTGCCACCAGCGGCCGTGGGGGGAATGAGCAGTTCTTC.

CDR3 loop: CAWSAGTGIDTQYF. CDR3 nucleotides: TGTGCCTGGAGTGCAGGGACAGGGATAGATACGCAGTATTTT. This chain joins TRBV30 and TRBJ2-3, with 9 nucleotides matching TRBD1. The germline gives CDR1 GTSNPN, CDR2 SVGIG (reference sequence). The V and J ends lost 1 base and 5 bases, in that order; junction bases with no gene match: 4. CDR3 size: 14 residues. Complete variable domain (other parts from reference TRBV30 and TRBJ2-3): SQTIHQWPATLVQPVGSPLSLECTVEGTSNPNLYWYRQAAGRGLQLLFYSVGIGQISSEVPQNLSASRPQDRQFILSSKKLLLSDSGFYLCAWSAGTGIDTQYFGPGTRLTVL.

This clonotype came up a few times. The rearrangement joins TRBV4-1 to TRBJ2-5, with D perhaps matching TRBD1 (6 bases). Germline CDR1 is MGHRA and CDR2 is YSYEKL. Trimming removed 0 bases at V and 4 bases at J, with 12 bases between. This CDR3 region has 15 residues. The CDR3: CASSQDGQGRETQYF. Written as DNA, the CDR3 is TGCGCCAGCAGCCAAGATGGCCAGGGGAGAGAGACCCAGTACTTC.

Details on this clonotype: The DNA is omitted, as the CDR3 cannot be located on it reliably, and the CDR3 follows TCRdb's listing. The chain links TRBV21-1 to TRBJ2-1; the DNA was not compared with TRBD2, the D call given in the table. TRBV21-1 is an annotated pseudogene. The length of the CDR3 is 16 amino acids, counting both ends. This chain's CDR3 is CASSKALVAGGNEQFF.

The chain has TRBV9 and TRBJ2-6; D is unclear. V lost 5 bases to trimming and J lost 1 base, with 7 bases between them. The CDR3 runs 14 residues. Germline lookup yields CDR1 SGDLS and CDR2 YYNGEE. CDR3 DNA sequence: TGTGCCAGCAGTGCCGGGTCTGGGGCCAACGTCCTGACTTTC. This codes for CASSAGSGANVLTF.

The gene calls are TRBV7-2 and TRBJ2-5; TRBD2 matches at 8 bases. V lost 5 bases to trimming and J lost 3 bases; unmatched junction nucleotides: 8. The germline CDR1 and CDR2 sequences are SGHTA and FQGNSA. This CDR3 contains 15 residues. CDR3 sequence (DNA): TGTGCCAGCAGCCGGGGACTAGGAACGGAAGAGACCCAGTACTTC. This sequence encodes CASSRGLGTEETQYF.

The V gene is TRBV5-1, the J gene TRBJ1-1, with D hard to call. Per germline, CDR1 SGHRS and CDR2 YFSETQ. V gave up 4 bases and J gave up 3 bases, with 16 bases separating them. This CDR3 contains 15 residues. DNA for the CDR3: TGCGCCAGCAGCGGAGGGTCCACCGGTGACACTGAAGCTTTCTTT. Protein product: CASSGGSTGDTEAFF.

The chain joins TRBV20-1 to TRBJ1-4; D not resolved. Germline V gene sequence: CDR1 DFQATT, CDR2 SNEGSKA (reference sequence). The CDR3 runs 14 residues. V lost 4 bases and J lost 0, with 9 bases in between. DNA of the CDR3: TGCAGTGCTATTCGGGCGGCAACTAATGAAAAACTGTTTTTT. Protein sequence: CSAIRAATNEKLFF.

The V gene is TRBV20-1, the J gene TRBJ2-1; 10 positions match TRBD1. Trimming took 0 bases from V and 3 from J; bases not matched to a gene: 5. Germline-derived CDR1 and CDR2 are DFQATT and SNEGSKA (reference sequence). The CDR3 has 16 amino acids. The DNA for the CDR3 is TGCAGTGCTAGAGATTTCGGGGACAGGGGCTACAATGAGCAGTTCTTC. Translation gives CSARDFGDRGYNEQFF.

This clonotype was detected a few times. The chain employs TRBV7-9 and TRBJ1-1, with D possibly matching TRBD1 (5 bases). Trimming took off 6 bases at V and 1 base at J, with 12 bases between the two ends. CDR1 is SEHNR and CDR2 is FQNEAQ in the germline V gene (reference sequence). The CDR3 has 14 residues. The CDR3 coding sequence is TGTGCCAGCAGTGAAGGGACGGAGAACACTGAAGCTTTCTTT. Its translation: CASSEGTENTEAFF.

This rearrangement joins TRBV20-1 to TRBJ2-7; the match to TRBD2 covers 13 bases. Germline V gene lookup returns CDR1 DFQATT and CDR2 SNEGSKA (reference sequence). The CDR3 extends over 16 amino acids. V trimming: 2 bases; J trimming: 7 bases; junction bases outside the gene matches: 11. In nucleotides, the CDR3 is TGCAGTGCTAGAAACAAACTAGCGGGAGGGCGGTATGAGCAGTACTTC. It specifies CSARNKLAGGRYEQYF.

This clonotype occurred once. The rearrangement links TRBV28 to TRBJ1-5; D gene uncertain. This CDR3 comprises 11 residues. Germline-derived CDR1 and CDR2 are MDHEN and SYDVKM. Trimming stripped 5 bases from V and 9 bases from J, with 8 bases between. CDR3 region: CASSGFGPQHF. The CDR3 DNA follows: TGTGCCAGCAGTGGCTTCGGGCCCCAGCATTTT.

The chain joins TRBV12-3 or TRBV12-4 to TRBJ2-5; TRBD2 matches 11 bases. The CDR3 is made up of 15 amino acids. Unmatched junction bases numbered 4, after V lost 6 bases and J lost 1 base. The CDR3 is CASRKGLAVQETQYF. Here the CDR3 DNA reads TGTGCCAGCAGGAAGGGACTAGCGGTCCAAGAGACCCAGTACTTC.

The sample holds a few counts of this clonotype. The genes are TRBV20-1 and TRBJ2-3; no definite D call. This CDR3 spans 12 amino acids. V gave up 2 bases and J gave up 4 bases, with 7 bases separating them. The germline V gene encodes CDR1 DFQATT and CDR2 SNEGSKA (reference sequence). Here the CDR3 DNA reads TGCAGTGCTAGAACAATGGCAGATACGCAGTATTTT. It specifies CSARTMADTQYF.

The J gene is TRBJ2-1, the V gene TRBV10-3; TRBD2 agrees at 12 bases. Trimming cost V 6 bases and J 0 bases; bases outside gene matches: 12. The CDR3 has 19 residues. Germline loops: CDR1 ENHRY, CDR2 SYGVKD. The CDR3 coding sequence is TGTGCCATCAGCCACCGAGGACTAGCGGGGTTCAGCTCCTACAATGAGCAGTTCTTC. The encoded protein is CAISHRGLAGFSSYNEQFF.

This clonotype was detected only once. This chain uses TRBV6-1 with TRBJ2-1; possibly TRBD2 for D (6 bases). The germline CDR1 and CDR2 sequences are MNHNS and SASEGT. V lost 1 base to trimming and J lost 3 bases, with 13 bases between them. There are 16 residues in the CDR3. The CDR3 here is CASSEEEGRFYNEQFF. CDR3 DNA: TGTGCCAGCAGTGAAGAGGAGGGGAGGTTCTACAATGAGCAGTTCTTC.

This chain uses TRBV15 with TRBJ2-3; unclear D gene. The length of the CDR3 is 15 residues. Germline loops: CDR1 LNHNV, CDR2 YYDKDF (reference sequence). The V gene lost 1 base and the J gene lost 2 bases, with 10 bases spanning the gap. The CDR3 DNA follows: TGTGCCACCAGCAGAGTCGGATCAAACACAGATACGCAGTATTTT. The encoded protein is CATSRVGSNTDTQYF. Filled out from reference TRBV15 and TRBJ2-3, the complete variable domain reads DAMVIQNPRYQVTQFGKPVTLSCSQTLNHNVMYWYQQKSSQAPKLLFHYYDKDFNNEADTPDNFQSRRPNTSFCFLDIRSPGLGDTAMYLCATSRVGSNTDTQYFGPGTRLTVL.

J is TRBJ1-2 and V is TRBV6-6, with D possibly TRBD1 on 6 matching bases. The germline V gene encodes CDR1 MNHNY and CDR2 SVGAGI (reference sequence). CDR3 length: 15 residues. V lost 5 bases and J 3 bases, leaving 16 bases between the germline ends. The CDR3 spells CASSLPGGADYGYTF. The CDR3 region has the DNA TGTGCCAGCAGTCTCCCCGGGGGGGCAGACTATGGCTACACCTTC.

There are a few counts of this clonotype. This sequence joins TRBV12-3 or TRBV12-4 and TRBJ2-4, with TRBD1 matching 8 bases. Losses at the gene ends were 7 bases for V and 3 bases for J; bases not matched to a gene: 2. This CDR3 contains 13 residues. The CDR3: CASTGGLKNIQYF. The CDR3 coding sequence is TGTGCCAGCACAGGGGGCCTCAAAAACATTCAGTACTTC.

As to this clonotype: A read error is possible here, since a much larger clone lies one base away. This chain uses TRBV20-1 with TRBJ2-7, with TRBD2 as a possible D gene (6 bases). There are 17 residues in the CDR3. Germline CDR1 reads DFQATT; CDR2 reads SNEGSKA (reference sequence). V was trimmed by 0 bases and J by 4 bases, leaving 22 bases between them. The CDR3: CSARDEKAGLRAYEQYF. In DNA form, the CDR3 reads TGCAGTGCTAGAGACGAGAAGGCGGGGCTAAGGGCATACGAGCAGTACTTC.

The J gene is TRBJ2-1, the V gene TRBV29-1; D is undetermined. Trimming cost V 4 bases and J 8 bases, with 15 bases left between them. Looked up from germline, CDR1 is SQVTM and CDR2 is ANQGSEA. This CDR3 region has 13 residues. The CDR3 DNA reads TGCAGCGTTGCATCTGACCCTTGGGATGAGCAGTTCTTC. It is translated as CSVASDPWDEQFF.